The rows below give T cell receptor beta chains drawn from one sample of a study of siplizumab effects on memory and regulatory T cells. Sequencing used immunoSEQ multiplex PCR; TCRdb keeps in-frame clones, though not all of them. The sample lists 70,000 or so clones, 91% occurring once. The specimen was CD8+ T cells sorted from blood. These receptor sequences come from a human donor in good health. CDR3s leave out the opening cysteine and the closing phenylalanine or tryptophan.

CDR3aa: SVGTGEGYGYT
v_gene: TRBV29-1

CDR3aa: ASSSGTGVSSYNSPLH
v_gene: TRBV2

CDR3aa: ASSLAPDTQY
v_gene: TRBV5-4

CDR3aa: ASSPSIFDTQY
v_gene: TRBV7-9

CDR3aa: ASSLVAGDMNTEAF
v_gene: TRBV5-1

CDR3aa: ASSYSIGGFYEQY
v_gene: TRBV6-6

CDR3aa: SVEDRPLIYGYT
v_gene: TRBV29-1

CDR3aa: ASIPEVANYGYT
v_gene: TRBV7-9

CDR3aa: ASSGGGGTGTEAF
v_gene: TRBV19

CDR3aa: ASSGDGYSGNTIY
v_gene: TRBV7-9

CDR3aa: ASSIQATGSST
v_gene: TRBV19

CDR3aa: ASSHGTSGRLNTGELF
v_gene: TRBV4-1

CDR3aa: ASSLARVNEQF
v_gene: TRBV27

CDR3aa: ASSLINPGRDGYT
v_gene: TRBV7-9

CDR3aa: ASSIGSWDTQY
v_gene: TRBV19

CDR3aa: ASSQETGTDTQY
v_gene: TRBV4-1